This TCR beta chain is drawn from a study of blood T cell repertoires in COVID-19. The method was immunoSEQ multiplex PCR; TCRdb's version includes in-frame clones alone and lacks a portion of them. The profile shows about 59,000 clones, approximately 80% of them singletons. The table lists this clone with a few counts. This sequence was found in a man aged 80 or over with acute or convalescent COVID-19. Sequences were obtained from peripheral blood.

This CDR3 reads CASSQEGEASEQYF. The DNA of the CDR3 is TGTGCCAGCAGCCAAGAGGGGGAGGCCTCCGAGCAGTACTTC. The chain employs TRBV3-1 (or the pseudogene TRBV3-2) and TRBJ2-7; a possible D gene is TRBD2 (6 bases). Germline assignment: CDR1 LGHDT and CDR2 YNNKEL (reference sequence). V lost 0 bases and J lost 6, with 12 bases in between. The CDR3 is 14 residues long.